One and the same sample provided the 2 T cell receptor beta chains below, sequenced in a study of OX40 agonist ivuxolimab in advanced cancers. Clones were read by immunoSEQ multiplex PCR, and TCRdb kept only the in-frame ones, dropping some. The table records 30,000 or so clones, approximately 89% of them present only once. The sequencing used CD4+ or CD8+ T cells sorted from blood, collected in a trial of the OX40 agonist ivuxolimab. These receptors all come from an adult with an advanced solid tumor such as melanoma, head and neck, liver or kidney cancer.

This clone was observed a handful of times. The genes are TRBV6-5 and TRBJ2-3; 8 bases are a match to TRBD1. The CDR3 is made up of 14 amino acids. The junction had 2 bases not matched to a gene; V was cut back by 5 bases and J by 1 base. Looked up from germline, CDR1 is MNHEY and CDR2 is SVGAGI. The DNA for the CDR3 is TGTGCCAGCAGTCTGACAGGGGGCACAGATACGCAGTATTTT. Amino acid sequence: CASSLTGGTDTQYF.

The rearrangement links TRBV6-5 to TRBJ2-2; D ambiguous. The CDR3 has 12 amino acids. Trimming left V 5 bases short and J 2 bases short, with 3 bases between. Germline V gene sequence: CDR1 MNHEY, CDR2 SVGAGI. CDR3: CASSQNTGELFF. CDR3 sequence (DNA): TGTGCCAGCAGTCAAAACACCGGGGAGCTGTTTTTT.